These 29 T cell receptor beta chains came from one sample sequenced in a study of control samples from healthy donors and cancer patients. Repertoires were generated with immunoSEQ multiplex PCR, while TCRdb's copy carries only in-frame clones and drops some. The sample carries some 120,000 clones, over 85% recorded once. The specimen sequenced was blood. The receptors were sampled from a man aged 25 to 40 in good health.

The J gene is TRBJ2-7, the V gene TRBV4-1; D call uncertain. The germline V gene encodes CDR1 MGHRA and CDR2 YSYEKL. The CDR3 runs to 13 residues. V was trimmed by 1 base and J by 1 base, leaving 5 bases between them. The CDR3 protein is CASSQAQSYEQYF. As DNA, the CDR3 is TGCGCCAGCAGCCAAGCCCAGTCCTACGAGCAGTACTTC.

The CDR3 region is CASSGGLAFHEQYF. The DNA of the CDR3 is TGTGCCAGCAGTGGGGGACTAGCATTCCACGAGCAGTACTTC. This sequence joins TRBV3-1 (or the pseudogene TRBV3-2) and TRBJ2-7; TRBD2 matches at 9 bases. The germline gives CDR1 LGHDT, CDR2 YNNKEL (reference sequence). The CDR3 consists of 14 residues. After removal of 6 bases from V and 5 bases from J, the junction contained 8 bases not matched to a gene.

The V call is TRBV19, the J call TRBJ2-2, with a possible D match to TRBD1 (5 bases). Trimming left V 2 bases short and J 0 bases short, with 13 bases between. CDR3 length: 17 residues. The germline V gene encodes CDR1 LNHDA and CDR2 SQIVND (reference sequence). CDR3 residues: CASSIRPGWANTGELFF. In DNA, the CDR3 is TGTGCCAGTAGTATACGGCCAGGGTGGGCGAACACCGGGGAGCTGTTTTTT. The full variable domain, completed using reference TRBV19 and TRBJ2-2, is DGGITQSPKYLFRKEGQNVTLSCEQNLNHDAMYWYRQDPGQGLRLIYYSQIVNDFQKGDIAEGYSVSREKKESFPLTVTSAQKNPTAFYLCASSIRPGWANTGELFFGEGSRLTVL.

The genes are TRBV4-1 and TRBJ2-3; D gene unclear. The CDR3 totals 14 residues. The V gene lost 0 bases and the J gene lost 1 base, with 5 bases spanning the gap. The germline CDR1 and CDR2 sequences are MGHRA and YSYEKL. As DNA, the CDR3 is TGCGCCAGCAGCCAAGATCCCCGCACAGATACGCAGTATTTT. Protein: CASSQDPRTDTQYF.

V usage is TRBV28 and J usage is TRBJ1-4; D uncertain. V lost 6 bases, J lost 1 base, and 12 bases lay in between. Germline loops: CDR1 MDHEN, CDR2 SYDVKM. The CDR3 is 15 amino acids. CDR3 sequence: CASSLLMGTNEKLFF. The CDR3 nucleotides are TGTGCCAGCAGCCTTCTCATGGGAACTAATGAAAAACTGTTTTTT.

The chain is built from TRBV15 and TRBJ2-1; unclear D gene. The V gene's germline CDR1 is LNHNV and CDR2 YYDKDF (reference sequence). The CDR3 has 13 amino acids. V dropped 1 base and J dropped 4 bases, with 5 bases sitting between them. The CDR3 nucleotides read TGTGCCACCAGCAGAGCCAGGTACAATGAGCAGTTCTTC. Translation gives CATSRARYNEQFF.

In its sample, this clone was seen once. The chain is built from TRBV2 and TRBJ2-1, with 7 bases that match TRBD2. The V and J ends lost 4 bases and 4 bases, in that order; junction bases with no gene match: 7. The CDR3 has 15 amino acids. The germline V gene encodes CDR1 SNHLY and CDR2 FYNNEI. CDR3 amino acids: CASSVLSGDYNEQFF. Here the CDR3 DNA reads TGTGCCAGCAGTGTGTTAAGCGGGGATTACAATGAGCAGTTCTTC.

The chain uses TRBV24-1 and TRBJ2-3, with 8 bases lining up with TRBD1. There are 16 residues in the CDR3. J lost 1 base, V lost 5 bases, and 7 bases had no gene match. The germline V gene encodes CDR1 KGHDR and CDR2 SFDVKD. Here the CDR3 DNA reads TGTGCCACCAGTGCAGGCCGGACAGGGCGCACAGATACGCAGTATTTT. Translated: CATSAGRTGRTDTQYF.

The chain is built from TRBV28 and TRBJ1-5, with TRBD1 matching 9 bases. With V trimmed by 3 bases and J by 5 bases, 5 bases remained unmatched. Germline CDR1 is MDHEN and CDR2 is SYDVKM. This CDR3 has 15 residues. CDR3 sequence: CASSFGTGGYQPQHF. CDR3 DNA sequence: TGTGCCAGCAGTTTTGGAACAGGGGGCTATCAGCCCCAGCATTTT.

The rearrangement uses TRBV19 and TRBJ2-1; D perhaps matches TRBD2 (6 bases). V shed 6 bases and J shed 7 bases, with 19 bases lying between them. The length of the CDR3 is 15 residues. CDR1 and CDR2 (germline): LNHDA, SQIVND (reference sequence). The CDR3: CASSPWDSSLNEQFF. Here the CDR3 DNA reads TGTGCCAGTAGCCCTTGGGACTCTTCCCTTAATGAGCAGTTCTTC.

V gene TRBV19 combines with J gene TRBJ1-2; D may be TRBD1 (5 bases). The germline CDR1 and CDR2 sequences are LNHDA and SQIVND (reference sequence). The germline V and J ends were trimmed by 1 base and 4 bases, with 13 bases remaining between them. This CDR3 has 15 residues. CDR3 region: CASSIAGDYIYGYTF. DNA for the CDR3: TGTGCCAGTAGTATAGCCGGGGACTACATCTATGGCTACACCTTC.

The rearrangement links TRBV6-4 to TRBJ1-4; tentatively, D is TRBD1 (5 bases). This CDR3 spans 12 amino acids. Germline V gene lookup returns CDR1 MRHNA and CDR2 SNTAGT. With 7 bases removed from V and 7 bases from J, the gap between germline ends came to 10 bases. The CDR3 DNA sequence: TGTGCCAGCATGAAGGGGTGTGAAAAACTGTTTTTT. Translating it yields CASMKGCEKLFF.

The rearrangement links TRBV5-4 to TRBJ2-5; D unresolved. Between the trimmed V and J ends, which lost 1 base and 5 bases, there was a span of 9 bases. This CDR3 comprises 13 residues. CDR1 and CDR2 from the germline V gene are SGHNT and YYREEE (reference sequence). The chain's CDR3 is CASSLSQSETQYF. In nucleotides, the CDR3 is TGTGCCAGCAGCTTGAGTCAGTCCGAGACCCAGTACTTC.

The genes are TRBV7-9 and TRBJ1-5; D remains unclear. This CDR3 is built from 14 residues. Trimming pared 3 bases from V and 3 bases from J, leaving 9 bases between. Germline V gene lookup returns CDR1 SEHNR and CDR2 FQNEAQ (reference sequence). The CDR3: CASSFGLDNQPQHF. The CDR3 DNA reads TGTGCCAGCAGCTTCGGGCTAGACAATCAGCCCCAGCATTTT.

Only one count was recorded for this clone. This chain connects TRBV19 to TRBJ1-1, with unresolved D. The germline V gene encodes CDR1 LNHDA and CDR2 SQIVND (reference sequence). This CDR3 has 14 amino acids. V was pared by 3 bases and J by 0 bases, with 8 bases between. The CDR3 loop reads CASSISVMNTEAFF. The CDR3 DNA follows: TGTGCCAGTAGTATTTCGGTGATGAACACTGAAGCTTTCTTT.

The chain employs TRBV28 and TRBJ1-2; D call uncertain. Germline V gives CDR1 MDHEN, CDR2 SYDVKM. Between the trimmed V and J ends, which lost 7 bases and 2 bases, there was a span of 11 bases. The CDR3 contains 13 residues. In nucleotides, the CDR3 is TGTGCCAGCATAGGACGGCCGAACTATGGCTACACCTTC. Protein product: CASIGRPNYGYTF.

V gene TRBV5-1 combines with J gene TRBJ1-6; D ambiguous. This CDR3 is built from 17 residues. V lost 4 bases and J lost 7, with 21 bases in between. Germline V CDR1 and CDR2: SGHRS, YFSETQ. Here the CDR3 reads CASSPGSAPGRNSPLHF. CDR3 sequence (DNA): TGCGCCAGCAGCCCCGGAAGCGCCCCAGGAAGAAATTCACCCCTCCACTTT. Full variable domain (missing parts from reference TRBV5-1 and TRBJ1-6): KAGVTQTPRYLIKTRGQQVTLSCSPISGHRSVSWYQQTPGQGLQFLFEYFSETQRNKGNFPGRFSGRQFSNSRSEMNVSTLELGDSALYLCASSPGSAPGRNSPLHFGNGTRLTVT.

The chain employs TRBV3-1 (or the pseudogene TRBV3-2) and TRBJ1-1, with a tentative D call TRBD1 (5 bases). The V gene lost 4 bases and the J gene lost 3 bases, with 9 bases spanning the gap. The CDR3 is 13 residues long. CDR1 LGHDT and CDR2 YNNKEL come from the germline V gene (reference sequence). CDR3 nucleotides: TGTGCCAGCAGCCCGGGGGTGGACACTGAAGCTTTCTTT. This sequence encodes CASSPGVDTEAFF.

The chain joins TRBV9 to TRBJ1-6; 9 bases align to TRBD1. CDR1 is SGDLS, CDR2 YYNGEE, per germline. Trimming took 2 bases from V and 7 from J; bases not matched to a gene: 4. This CDR3 is 15 amino acids long. DNA of the CDR3: TGTGCCAGCAGCGTCGGGACAGGGCTCAATTCACCCCTCCACTTT. Translation: CASSVGTGLNSPLHF.

This chain uses TRBV2 with TRBJ1-6, with TRBD1 as a possible D gene (6 bases). This CDR3 has 14 amino acids. V lost 9 bases to trimming and J lost 6 bases, with 15 bases between them. Germline lookup yields CDR1 SNHLY and CDR2 FYNNEI. The CDR3 DNA follows: TGTGCCAGGGGGGCCCCTCGGCGTAATTCACCCCTCCACTTT. It encodes CARGAPRRNSPLHF.

The V and J genes are TRBV7-2 and TRBJ1-2, with 9 bases matching TRBD1. CDR3 length equals 15 residues. V lost 4 bases to trimming and J lost 8 bases; unmatched junction nucleotides: 11. The germline V gene encodes CDR1 SGHTA and CDR2 FQGNSA. The CDR3 sequence is CASSWSRGQGQGYTF. The CDR3 bases are TGTGCCAGCAGCTGGAGCCGGGGACAGGGTCAGGGCTACACCTTC.

Details on this clone: Other nucleotide sequences in the sample specify the same CDR3. V usage is TRBV29-1 and J usage is TRBJ1-1; D is possibly TRBD1 (5 bases). V lost 2 bases and J 4 bases, leaving 8 bases between the germline ends. The CDR3 is made up of 12 amino acids. Germline CDR1 is SQVTM and CDR2 is ANQGSEA. Written as DNA, the CDR3 is TGCAGCGTTGAACAGGGAGGCACTGAAGCTTTCTTT. Translated, it gives CSVEQGGTEAFF.

The rearrangement uses TRBV2 and TRBJ2-7; TRBD1 matches 9 bases. The J segment lost 2 bases and the V segment lost 6 bases, leaving 2 bases of the junction unmatched. The CDR3 is made up of 13 amino acids. Germline V gives CDR1 SNHLY, CDR2 FYNNEI. Here the CDR3 reads CASRRDRAYEQYF. DNA of the CDR3: TGTGCCAGCAGGCGGGACAGGGCCTACGAGCAGTACTTC.

V gene TRBV28 combines with J gene TRBJ1-2; D not resolved. Trimming left V 2 bases short and J 8 bases short, with 9 bases between. This CDR3 has 12 residues. Germline-derived CDR1 and CDR2 are MDHEN and SYDVKM. The chain's CDR3 is CASSLGGRGYTF. CDR3 bases: TGTGCCAGCAGTTTAGGAGGACGGGGCTACACCTTC.

The chain carries TRBV13 and TRBJ1-6; D remains unclear. The CDR3 spans 12 residues. V was cut by 4 bases and J by 11 bases, with 9 bases left in between. Per germline, CDR1 PRHDT and CDR2 FYEKMQ (reference sequence). The DNA of the CDR3 is TGTGCCAGCAGCTCCTTGGGCCCACCCCTCCACTTT. It specifies CASSSLGPPLHF. The entire variable domain, with the rest obtained from reference TRBV13 and TRBJ1-6, is as follows: AAGVIQSPRHLIKEKRETATLKCYPIPRHDTVYWYQQGPGQDPQFLISFYEKMQSDKGSIPDRFSAQQFSDYHSELNMSSLELGDSALYFCASSSLGPPLHFGNGTRLTVT.

The CDR3 loop is CASSLAGGRETQYF. The CDR3 DNA reads TGTGCCAGCAGCCTAGCGGGGGGGCGAGAGACCCAGTACTTC. The rearrangement uses TRBV3-1 (or the pseudogene TRBV3-2) and TRBJ2-5, with 11 bases fitting TRBD2. The CDR3 length is 14 residues. Germline CDR1 and CDR2: LGHDT and YNNKEL (reference sequence). V shed 4 bases and J 4 bases; nucleotides not matched to a gene: 2.

The CDR3 DNA is TGCGCCAGCAGCTTGTTGGGACAGGGGGACTCCTACGAGCAGTACTTC. As protein: CASSLLGQGDSYEQYF. The chain links TRBV5-1 to TRBJ2-7; 11 bases match TRBD1. Trimming removed 1 base from V and 0 bases from J; junction bases left unmatched: 3. The CDR3 consists of 16 residues. The V gene's germline CDR1 is SGHRS and CDR2 YFSETQ.

The chain employs TRBV19 and TRBJ2-6; TRBD2 might be the D (5 bases). Germline values: CDR1 LNHDA, CDR2 SQIVND (reference sequence). This CDR3 is built from 15 residues. The V end was cut by 6 bases, the J end by 2 bases, with 11 bases between. CDR3 amino acids: CASRLGRAGANVLTF. CDR3 nucleotides: TGTGCCAGTAGACTCGGGCGGGCTGGGGCCAACGTCCTGACTTTC.

This clone was detected only once. V and J are TRBV5-8 and TRBJ2-7; the D call may be TRBD1 or TRBD2 (5 bases each). CDR3 length equals 17 residues. V dropped 2 bases and J dropped 1 base, with 19 bases sitting between them. The germline gives CDR1 SGHTS, CDR2 YDEGEE. The CDR3 is CASSFSGTLVLSYEQYF. DNA for the CDR3: TGTGCCAGCAGCTTCTCCGGGACCCTAGTTTTATCCTACGAGCAGTACTTC.